Following are 6 T cell receptor beta chains from one sample sequenced in a study of blood T cell repertoires in COVID-19. Measured with immunoSEQ multiplex PCR; TCRdb has only the in-frame clones, and not every one. The sample carries fewer than 200,000 clones, around four fifths recorded once. Sequences were obtained from peripheral blood. The receptors derive from a woman of 80 years or more with COVID-19, enrolled during active disease.

The CDR3 spells CASSLGARAFF. The DNA for the CDR3 is TGTGCCAGCAGCTTGGGTGCTAGAGCTTTCTTT. The chain employs TRBV11-2 and TRBJ1-1; no firm D call. Deletions cut 3 bases from V and 10 bases from J, with 9 bases between. The V gene's germline CDR1 is SGHAT and CDR2 FQNNGV. The CDR3 covers 11 residues. The whole variable domain, remainder taken from reference TRBV11-2 and TRBJ1-1, is EAGVAQSPRYKIIEKRQSVAFWCNPISGHATLYWYQQILGQGPKLLIQFQNNGVVDDSQLPKDRFSAERLKGVDSTLKIQPAKLEDSAVYLCASSLGARAFFGQGTRLTVV.

This clone was seen only a few times. The V call is TRBV5-1, the J call TRBJ2-2, with D possibly matching TRBD2 (6 bases). Germline V gene sequence: CDR1 SGHRS, CDR2 YFSETQ. The CDR3 is made up of 16 amino acids. Trimming removed 0 bases at V and 1 base at J, with 10 bases between. CDR3 amino acids: CASSLVPGVNTGELFF. The CDR3 nucleotides are TGCGCCAGCAGCTTGGTTCCGGGGGTGAACACCGGGGAGCTGTTTTTT. Based on the CDR3 plus reference TRBV5-1 and TRBJ2-2, the full variable domain is KAGVTQTPRYLIKTRGQQVTLSCSPISGHRSVSWYQQTPGQGLQFLFEYFSETQRNKGNFPGRFSGRQFSNSRSEMNVSTLELGDSALYLCASSLVPGVNTGELFFGEGSRLTVL.

The CDR3 DNA reads as TGTGCCAGCAGTCCAACCTCGGGGTGGGACTATGGCTACACCTTC. It is translated as CASSPTSGWDYGYTF. V gene TRBV9 combines with J gene TRBJ1-2, with no clear D. V lost 5 bases and J 3 bases, leaving 17 bases between the germline ends. Germline V CDR1 and CDR2: SGDLS, YYNGEE. The CDR3 runs 15 residues.

The chain links TRBV5-1 to TRBJ2-2; 8 bases are shared with TRBD1. The V gene end was trimmed by 4 bases and the J gene end by 4 bases; junction bases not matched to a gene: 6. The germline CDR1 and CDR2 sequences are SGHRS and YFSETQ. The CDR3 covers 15 residues. The CDR3, as DNA: TGCGCCAGCAGCGGACAGGGTTTGGGCACCGGGGAGCTGTTTTTT. Its protein product is CASSGQGLGTGELFF.

This clone was recorded only once. V usage is TRBV2 and J usage is TRBJ1-4; no clear D gene. The CDR3 spans 14 residues. The germline V gene has CDR1 SNHLY and CDR2 FYNNEI. Trimming removed 4 bases at V and 4 bases at J, with 10 bases between. CDR3 sequence: CASSGMADNEKLFF. In DNA form, the CDR3 reads TGTGCCAGCAGTGGTATGGCAGATAATGAAAAACTGTTTTTT.

This chain links TRBV2 with TRBJ1-2; 7 nucleotides line up with TRBD1. The CDR3 has 12 amino acids. V was pared by 4 bases and J by 7 bases, with 3 bases of the junction left unmatched. Germline V lookup: CDR1 SNHLY, CDR2 FYNNEI. The CDR3 reads CASSAGTVGYTF. As DNA, the CDR3 is TGTGCCAGCAGTGCCGGGACAGTTGGCTACACCTTC.